Below are 8 T cell receptor beta chains sequenced from a single sample in a study of cytomegalovirus exposure and HLA in healthy donors. Primers: 60 Vbeta forward and 13 Jbeta reverse. The table came from immunoSEQ multiplex PCR; TCRdb's copy has only in-frame clones and leaves some out. This table has under 200,000 clones, about 75% appearing once. Source material: PBMCs. All receptors come from a male donor in good health and CMV-seropositive.

The chain has TRBV4-1 and TRBJ1-1; D is possibly TRBD1 (6 bases). With 5 bases removed from V and 5 bases from J, the gap between germline ends came to 24 bases. The CDR3 covers 17 residues. CDR1 is MGHRA, CDR2 YSYEKL, per germline. CDR3 bases: TGCGCCAGCAGCAAGGGCCAAAGGGGGACGGGAGGTACTGAAGCTTTCTTT. Its translation: CASSKGQRGTGGTEAFF.

This rearrangement joins TRBV2 to TRBJ2-3; 9 bases are shared with TRBD2. Germline-derived CDR1 and CDR2 are SNHLY and FYNNEI. The CDR3 is made up of 16 amino acids. V was pared by 7 bases and J by 6 bases, with 14 bases of the junction left unmatched. This CDR3 is CASKILAGGQGDTQYF. The CDR3 DNA is TGTGCCAGCAAGATCTTGGCGGGGGGGCAGGGGGATACGCAGTATTTT.

The chain joins TRBV2 to TRBJ2-7; D perhaps matches TRBD1 (6 bases). The CDR3 is 13 residues long. The V end lost 5 bases, the J end lost 6 bases, and 14 bases lay between the germline ends. From germline, CDR1 is SNHLY and CDR2 FYNNEI. This CDR3 is CASSRDTSTEQYF. CDR3 bases: TGTGCCAGCAGTCGGGACACGTCCACCGAGCAGTACTTC.

V and J are TRBV30 and TRBJ2-7, with D perhaps TRBD2 (6 bases). This CDR3 contains 11 residues. Germline CDR1 is GTSNPN and CDR2 is SVGIG (reference sequence). The V gene lost 2 bases and the J gene lost 7 bases, with 9 bases spanning the gap. As DNA, the CDR3 is TGTGCCTGGAGTATTGGGGGGGAGCAGTACTTC. This gives the protein CAWSIGGEQYF.

The gene calls are TRBV10-3 and TRBJ2-3; 10 nucleotides agree with TRBD2. The CDR3 has 17 residues. Germline V gives CDR1 ENHRY, CDR2 SYGVKD. V shed 0 bases and J 2 bases; nucleotides not matched to a gene: 5. In DNA, the CDR3 is TGTGCCATCAGTGAGTCGGGTAGCGGGGGGCCCACAGATACGCAGTATTTT. Residues: CAISESGSGGPTDTQYF.

J is TRBJ2-1 and V is TRBV7-9; no reliable D call. There are 13 residues in the CDR3. The germline V gene encodes CDR1 SEHNR and CDR2 FQNEAQ (reference sequence). The ends were cut back, 1 base at V and 7 bases at J, with 8 bases in the middle. For the CDR3, the DNA is TGTGCCAGCAGCTTAGGTCCCCTTAATGAGCAGTTCTTC. This sequence encodes CASSLGPLNEQFF.

For this clone: At one of its ends the junction is not consistent with the germline gene, which may arise from a read error. The chain links TRBV19 to TRBJ1-5; tentatively, D is TRBD1 (6 bases). The germline V gene encodes CDR1 LNHDA and CDR2 SQIVND (reference sequence). The CDR3 length is 14 residues. The CDR3 protein is CASSTGNYNQPQHF. CDR3 nucleotide sequence: TGTGCCAGCAGTACAGGGAACTACAATCAGCCCCAGCATTTT.

This chain joins TRBV7-6 and TRBJ2-7; no clear D. Between the trimmed V and J ends, which lost 1 base and 3 bases, there was a span of 4 bases. CDR3 length: 12 residues. Germline CDR1 is SGHVS and CDR2 is FNYEAQ. The CDR3 DNA reads TGTGCCAGCAGCTTAGGGAGCTACGAGCAGTACTTC. Translation gives CASSLGSYEQYF.